This record concerns one T cell receptor beta chain sequence. PCR amplification relied on 60 Vbeta primers (plus 13 Jbeta primers). Authors' processing steps: Unique TCR beta chains numbered around 80 million in a later analysis, with around 10 million shared. Produced via immunoSEQ multiplex PCR; TCRdb's table is partial and in-frame only. V, J and clone size reflect that table, while D and trimming were determined from the DNA. The profile shows around 97,000 clones, about 77% of them singletons. Germline values: CDR1 LGHNA, CDR2 YNFKEQ. The CDR3 loop spans 17 amino acids. V was clipped by 0 bases and J by 4 bases; unmatched bases: 7. The entry originates in a study of cytomegalovirus exposure and HLA in healthy donors. Study as a whole: About 85 million unique TCRs from HLA-typed donors were held in an early release of data.

This receptor was identified in a young woman in good health and CMV-seropositive. Material for sequencing was PBMCs. The rearrangement links TRBV4-2 to TRBJ2-7; the match to TRBD2 covers 12 bases. The CDR3 nucleotides are TGTGCCAGCAGCCAAGATCTAGCGGGAGGGTCTCTTTACGAGCAGTACTTC. Protein product: CASSQDLAGGSLYEQYF.